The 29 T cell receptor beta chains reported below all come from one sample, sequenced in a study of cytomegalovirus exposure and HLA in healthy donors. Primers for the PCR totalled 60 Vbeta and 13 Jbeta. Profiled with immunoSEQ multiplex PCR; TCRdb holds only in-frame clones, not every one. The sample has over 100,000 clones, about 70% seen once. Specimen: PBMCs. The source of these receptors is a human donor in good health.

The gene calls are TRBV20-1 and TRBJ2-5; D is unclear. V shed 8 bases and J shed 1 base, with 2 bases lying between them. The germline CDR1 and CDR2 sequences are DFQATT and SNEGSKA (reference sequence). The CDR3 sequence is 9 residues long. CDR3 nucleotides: TGCAGTCTCCAAGAGACCCAGTACTTC. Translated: CSLQETQYF.

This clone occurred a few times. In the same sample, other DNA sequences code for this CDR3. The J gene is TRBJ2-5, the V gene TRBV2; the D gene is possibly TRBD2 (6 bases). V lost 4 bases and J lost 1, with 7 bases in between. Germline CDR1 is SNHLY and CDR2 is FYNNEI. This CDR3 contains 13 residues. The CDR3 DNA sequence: TGTGCCAGCAGTGGCGGGGTCCAAGAGACCCAGTACTTC. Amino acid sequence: CASSGGVQETQYF.

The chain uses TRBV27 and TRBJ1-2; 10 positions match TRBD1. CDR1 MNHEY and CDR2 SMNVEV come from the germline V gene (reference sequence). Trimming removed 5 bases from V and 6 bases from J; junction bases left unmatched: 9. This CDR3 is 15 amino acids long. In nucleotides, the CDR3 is TGTGCCAGCAGTCCACGGACAGGGGGGCCCAATGGCTACACCTTC. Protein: CASSPRTGGPNGYTF.

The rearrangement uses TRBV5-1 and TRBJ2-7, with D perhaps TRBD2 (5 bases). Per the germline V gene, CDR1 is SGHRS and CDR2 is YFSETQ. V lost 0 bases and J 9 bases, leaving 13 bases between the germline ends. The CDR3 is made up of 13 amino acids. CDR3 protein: CASSLGQLAGQYF. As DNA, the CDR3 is TGCGCCAGCAGCTTGGGCCAGCTCGCGGGGCAGTACTTC.

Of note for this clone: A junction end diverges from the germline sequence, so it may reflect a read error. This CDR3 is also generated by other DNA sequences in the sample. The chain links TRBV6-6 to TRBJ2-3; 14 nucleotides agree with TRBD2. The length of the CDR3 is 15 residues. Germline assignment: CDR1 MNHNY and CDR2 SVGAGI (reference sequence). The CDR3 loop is CASSPGLAGADTQYF. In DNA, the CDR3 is TGCGCCAGCAGTCCGGGACTAGCGGGAGCGGATACGCAGTATTTT.

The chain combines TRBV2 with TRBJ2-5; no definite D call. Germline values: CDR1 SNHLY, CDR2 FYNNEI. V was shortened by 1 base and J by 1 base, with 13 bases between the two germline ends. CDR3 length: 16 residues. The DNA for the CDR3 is TGTGCCAGCAGTGAAGGTTCACTCAACCTCCAAGAGACCCAGTACTTC. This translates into CASSEGSLNLQETQYF.

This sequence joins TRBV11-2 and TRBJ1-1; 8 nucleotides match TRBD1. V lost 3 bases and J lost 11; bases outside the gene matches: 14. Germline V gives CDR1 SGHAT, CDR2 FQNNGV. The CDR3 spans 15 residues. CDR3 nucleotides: TGTGCCAGCAGCTTGGTCAGTCAGGGGGCAGGGGGCGCTTTCTTT. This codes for CASSLVSQGAGGAFF.

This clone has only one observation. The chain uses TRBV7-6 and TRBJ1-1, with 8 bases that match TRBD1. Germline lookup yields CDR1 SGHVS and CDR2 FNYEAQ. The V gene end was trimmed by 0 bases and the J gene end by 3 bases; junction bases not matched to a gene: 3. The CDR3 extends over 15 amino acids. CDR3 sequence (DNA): TGTGCCAGCAGCTTAGCGCAGGGGGCGGACACTGAAGCTTTCTTT. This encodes CASSLAQGADTEAFF.

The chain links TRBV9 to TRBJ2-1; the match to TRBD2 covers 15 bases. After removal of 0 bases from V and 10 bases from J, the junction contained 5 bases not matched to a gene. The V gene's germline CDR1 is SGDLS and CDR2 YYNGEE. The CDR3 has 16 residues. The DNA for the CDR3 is TGTGCCAGCAGCGTAGAATTGGGACTAGCGGGGGGAGAGCAGTTCTTC. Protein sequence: CASSVELGLAGGEQFF.

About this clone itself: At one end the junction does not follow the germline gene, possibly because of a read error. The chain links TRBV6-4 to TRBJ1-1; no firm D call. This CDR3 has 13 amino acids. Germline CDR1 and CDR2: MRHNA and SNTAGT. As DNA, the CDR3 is TGTGCCAGCTCTCCCGAAATGAACATTGAAGCTTTCTTT. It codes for CASSPEMNIEAFF.

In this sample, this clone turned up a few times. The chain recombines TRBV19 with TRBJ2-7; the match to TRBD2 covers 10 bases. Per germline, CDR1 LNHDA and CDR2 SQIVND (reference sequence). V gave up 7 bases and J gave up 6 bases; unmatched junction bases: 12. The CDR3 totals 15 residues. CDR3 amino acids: CASNNPGLAGAEQYF. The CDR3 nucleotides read TGTGCCAGTAACAACCCCGGGCTAGCGGGAGCCGAGCAGTACTTC.

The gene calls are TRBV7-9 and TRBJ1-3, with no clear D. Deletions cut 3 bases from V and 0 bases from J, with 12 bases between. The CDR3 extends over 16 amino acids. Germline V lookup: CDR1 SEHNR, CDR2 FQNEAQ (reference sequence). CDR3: CASSFQNRLSGNTIYF. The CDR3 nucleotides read TGTGCCAGCAGCTTCCAAAATAGACTCTCTGGAAACACCATATATTTT.

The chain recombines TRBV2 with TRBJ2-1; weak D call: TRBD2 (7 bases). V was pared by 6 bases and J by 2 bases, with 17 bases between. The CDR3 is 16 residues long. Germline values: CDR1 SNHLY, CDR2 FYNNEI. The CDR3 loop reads CASRGGRANPYNEQFF. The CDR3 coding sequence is TGTGCCAGCAGGGGGGGGCGGGCAAACCCCTACAATGAGCAGTTCTTC.

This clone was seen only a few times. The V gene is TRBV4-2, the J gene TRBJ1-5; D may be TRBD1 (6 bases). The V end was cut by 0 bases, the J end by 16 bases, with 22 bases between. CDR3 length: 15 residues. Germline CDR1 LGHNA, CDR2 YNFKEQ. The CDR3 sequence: CASSQDTGLVNQLHF. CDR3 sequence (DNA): TGTGCCAGCAGCCAAGACACAGGGCTGGTCAATCAGCTTCATTTT.

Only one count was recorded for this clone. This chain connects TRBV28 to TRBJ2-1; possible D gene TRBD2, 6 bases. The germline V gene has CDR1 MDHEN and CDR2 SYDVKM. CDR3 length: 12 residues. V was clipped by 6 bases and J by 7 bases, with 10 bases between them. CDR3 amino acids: CASRGAGNEQFF. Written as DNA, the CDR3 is TGTGCCAGCAGGGGCGCGGGGAATGAGCAGTTCTTC.

CDR3 region: CASRQPGQGIGEQFF. CDR3 DNA: TGTGCCAGCAGGCAGCCGGGACAGGGTATAGGTGAGCAGTTCTTC. This sequence joins TRBV6-6 and TRBJ2-1; TRBD1 matches at 9 bases. V was clipped by 6 bases and J by 9 bases; unmatched bases: 12. The CDR3 is 15 residues long. Germline CDR1 is MNHNY and CDR2 is SVGAGI (reference sequence).

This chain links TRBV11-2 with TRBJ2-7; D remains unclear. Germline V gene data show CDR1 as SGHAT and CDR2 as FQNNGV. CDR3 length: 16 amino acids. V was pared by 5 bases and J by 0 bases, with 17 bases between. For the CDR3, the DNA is TGTGCCAGCAGCCCTTTAGCCCGTGCGAGCTCCTACGAGCAGTACTTC. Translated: CASSPLARASSYEQYF.

CDR3 protein: CASSSGQGVETQYF. The CDR3 DNA is TGTGCCAGCAGCTCCGGACAGGGGGTTGAGACCCAGTACTTC. This chain connects TRBV7-9 to TRBJ2-5; 10 bases are a match to TRBD1. V was clipped by 4 bases and J by 5 bases; unmatched bases: 4. The CDR3 contains 14 residues. Germline CDR1 reads SEHNR; CDR2 reads FQNEAQ (reference sequence). Drawing the rest from reference TRBV7-9 and TRBJ2-5, the complete variable domain is DTGVSQNPRHKITKRGQNVTFRCDPISEHNRLYWYRQTLGQGPEFLTYFQNEAQLEKSRLLSDRFSAERPKGSFSTLEIQRTEQGDSAMYLCASSSGQGVETQYFGPGTRLLVL.

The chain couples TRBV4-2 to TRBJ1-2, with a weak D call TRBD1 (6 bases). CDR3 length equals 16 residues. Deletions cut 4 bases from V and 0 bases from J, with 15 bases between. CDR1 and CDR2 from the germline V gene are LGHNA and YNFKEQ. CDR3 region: CASSLNAGQSNYGYTF. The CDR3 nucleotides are TGTGCCAGCAGCCTCAACGCCGGACAGTCTAACTATGGCTACACCTTC.

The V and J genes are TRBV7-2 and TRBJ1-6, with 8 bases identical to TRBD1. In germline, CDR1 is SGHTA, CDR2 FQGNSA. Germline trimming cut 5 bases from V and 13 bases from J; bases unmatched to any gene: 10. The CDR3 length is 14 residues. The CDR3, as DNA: TGTGCCAGCAGCGCCAGGGACAGGAGAGGGCCCCTCCACTTT. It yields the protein CASSARDRRGPLHF.

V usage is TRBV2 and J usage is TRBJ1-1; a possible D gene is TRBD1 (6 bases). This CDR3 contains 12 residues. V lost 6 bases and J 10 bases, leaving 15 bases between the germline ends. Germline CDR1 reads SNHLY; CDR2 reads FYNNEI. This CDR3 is CASRAGTFGAFF. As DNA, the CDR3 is TGTGCCAGCAGGGCCGGGACATTCGGAGCTTTCTTT.

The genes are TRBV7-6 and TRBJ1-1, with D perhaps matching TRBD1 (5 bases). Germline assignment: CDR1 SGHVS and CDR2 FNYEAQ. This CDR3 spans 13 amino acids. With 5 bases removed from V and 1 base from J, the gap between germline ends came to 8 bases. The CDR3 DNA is TGTGCCAGCAGCAAGACAGAGAACACTGAAGCTTTCTTT. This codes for CASSKTENTEAFF.

This CDR3 reads CAWSGGQLYGYTF. The CDR3 bases are TGTGCCTGGAGTGGGGGACAGCTCTATGGCTACACCTTC. The rearrangement joins TRBV30 to TRBJ1-2; 7 bases map to TRBD1. In germline, CDR1 is GTSNPN, CDR2 SVGIG (reference sequence). V shed 1 base, J shed 4 bases, and the junction held 3 bases outside the gene matches. The CDR3 has 13 amino acids. The whole variable domain, filled in from reference TRBV30 and TRBJ1-2, reads SQTIHQWPATLVQPVGSPLSLECTVEGTSNPNLYWYRQAAGRGLQLLFYSVGIGQISSEVPQNLSASRPQDRQFILSSKKLLLSDSGFYLCAWSGGQLYGYTFGSGTRLTVV.

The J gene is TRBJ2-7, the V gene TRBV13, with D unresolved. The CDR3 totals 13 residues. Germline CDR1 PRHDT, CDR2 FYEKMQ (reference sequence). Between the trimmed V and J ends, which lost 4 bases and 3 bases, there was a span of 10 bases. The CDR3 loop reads CASSSSGGYEQYF. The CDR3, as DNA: TGTGCCAGCAGCTCCTCCGGCGGCTACGAGCAGTACTTC.

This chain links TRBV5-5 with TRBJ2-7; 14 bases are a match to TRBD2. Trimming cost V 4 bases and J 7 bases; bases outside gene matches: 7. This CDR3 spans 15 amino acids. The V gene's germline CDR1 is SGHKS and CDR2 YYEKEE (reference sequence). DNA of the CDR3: TGTGCCAGCAGCCAGGGACTAGCGGGAGTGGGGGAGCAGTACTTC. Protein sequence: CASSQGLAGVGEQYF.

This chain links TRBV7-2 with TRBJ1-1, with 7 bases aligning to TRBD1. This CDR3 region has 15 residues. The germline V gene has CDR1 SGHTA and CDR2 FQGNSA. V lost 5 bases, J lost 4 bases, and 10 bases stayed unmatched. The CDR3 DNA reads TGTGCCAGCAGCCGGTGGAGAAGACAGGGCACTGAAGCTTTCTTT. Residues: CASSRWRRQGTEAFF.

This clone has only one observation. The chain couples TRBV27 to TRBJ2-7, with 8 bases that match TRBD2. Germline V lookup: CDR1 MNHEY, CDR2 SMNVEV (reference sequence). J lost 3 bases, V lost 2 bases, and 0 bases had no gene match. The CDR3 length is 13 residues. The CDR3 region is CASSLAGGYEQYF. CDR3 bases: TGTGCCAGCAGTTTAGCGGGAGGCTACGAGCAGTACTTC.

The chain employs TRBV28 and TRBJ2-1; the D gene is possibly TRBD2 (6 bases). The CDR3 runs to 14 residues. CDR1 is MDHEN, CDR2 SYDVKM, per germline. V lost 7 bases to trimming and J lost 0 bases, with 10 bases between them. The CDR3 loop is CASIRSGSYNEQFF. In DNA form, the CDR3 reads TGTGCCAGCATCCGTAGCGGCTCCTACAATGAGCAGTTCTTC.

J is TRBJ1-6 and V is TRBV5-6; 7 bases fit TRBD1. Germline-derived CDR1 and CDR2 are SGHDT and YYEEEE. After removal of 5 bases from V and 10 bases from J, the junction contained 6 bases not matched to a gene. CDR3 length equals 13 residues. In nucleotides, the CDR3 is TGTGCCAGCAGGGACAGGTATAGCTCACCCCTCCACTTT. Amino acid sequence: CASRDRYSSPLHF.